The 23 T cell receptor beta chains given below trace back to one sample, sequenced in a study of cytomegalovirus exposure and HLA in healthy donors. PCR primers comprised 60 Vbeta and 13 Jbeta primers. Using immunoSEQ multiplex PCR, the repertoire was profiled, and TCRdb retains in-frame clones only, with some absent. The table shows fewer than 130,000 clones, with over 60% occurring only once. The sample consisted of PBMCs. Receptors were obtained from a female donor in good health and CMV-seropositive.

The V and J genes are TRBV4-1 and TRBJ1-2; possibly TRBD1 for D (6 bases). This CDR3 contains 14 residues. Germline CDR1 is MGHRA and CDR2 is YSYEKL. Trimming took 4 bases from V and 4 from J, leaving 13 bases between them. This CDR3 is CASSPQQGSYGYTF. The CDR3 DNA reads TGCGCCAGCAGCCCTCAACAGGGCTCCTATGGCTACACCTTC.

There are a few counts of this clone. This chain uses TRBV5-7 with TRBJ1-5; 7 positions match TRBD1. TRBV5-7 is an ORF, and what it does is uncertain. The V gene end was trimmed by 5 bases and the J gene end by 0 bases; junction bases not matched to a gene: 17. This CDR3 is built from 19 residues. The CDR3 reads CASRCESGQEIYSNQPQHF. Written as DNA, the CDR3 is TGTGCCAGCAGATGTGAGTCCGGACAGGAGATTTATAGCAATCAGCCCCAGCATTTT.

The CDR3 region is CASSLDSTSTDTQYF. The CDR3 nucleotides read TGCGCCAGCAGCTTGGACAGCACTAGCACAGATACGCAGTATTTT. The chain uses TRBV5-1 and TRBJ2-3, with D hard to call. Trimming removed 0 bases at V and 0 bases at J, with 8 bases between. Germline V lookup: CDR1 SGHRS, CDR2 YFSETQ. The CDR3 spans 15 residues.

The chain joins TRBV5-1 to TRBJ1-1; 12 nucleotides line up with TRBD1. CDR3 size: 17 residues. The V gene's germline CDR1 is SGHRS and CDR2 YFSETQ. V lost 4 bases and J lost 8; bases outside the gene matches: 15. CDR3 nucleotides: TGCGCCAGCAGCGCCGGGGACAGGGGGCTCGCTACTGCAGAAGCTTTCTTT. This encodes CASSAGDRGLATAEAFF. Filled out from reference TRBV5-1 and TRBJ1-1, the complete variable domain reads KAGVTQTPRYLIKTRGQQVTLSCSPISGHRSVSWYQQTPGQGLQFLFEYFSETQRNKGNFPGRFSGRQFSNSRSEMNVSTLELGDSALYLCASSAGDRGLATAEAFFGQGTRLTVV.

V gene TRBV5-1 combines with J gene TRBJ2-7; 12 nucleotides align to TRBD1. V lost 4 bases to trimming and J lost 2 bases; unmatched junction nucleotides: 4. The germline gives CDR1 SGHRS, CDR2 YFSETQ. The length of the CDR3 is 15 residues. CDR3 protein: CASSPRDRGPYEQYF. The CDR3 coding sequence is TGCGCCAGCAGCCCAAGGGACAGGGGGCCCTACGAGCAGTACTTC.

The chain is built from TRBV7-8 and TRBJ2-1, with 9 nucleotides matching TRBD2. In germline, CDR1 is SGHVS, CDR2 FQNEAQ. Losses at the gene ends were 6 bases for V and 3 bases for J; bases not matched to a gene: 9. The CDR3 spans 16 residues. CDR3 residues: CASSWASGKHYNEQFF. In nucleotides, the CDR3 is TGTGCCAGCAGTTGGGCTAGCGGGAAGCACTACAATGAGCAGTTCTTC. The entire variable domain, with the rest obtained from reference TRBV7-8 and TRBJ2-1, is as follows: GAGVSQSPRYKVAKRGQDVALRCDPISGHVSLFWYQQALGQGPEFLTYFQNEAQLDKSGLPSDRFFAERPEGSVSTLKIQRTQQEDSAVYLCASSWASGKHYNEQFFGPGTRLTVL.

The CDR3 DNA reads as TGTGCCACCAGCAGAGATAGGGGGCCAGGAGGCTACACCTTC. It translates to CATSRDRGPGGYTF. This rearrangement joins TRBV15 to TRBJ1-2; TRBD1 aligns across 7 bases. V lost 0 bases and J lost 8; bases outside the gene matches: 6. This CDR3 spans 14 amino acids. Germline V gene sequence: CDR1 LNHNV, CDR2 YYDKDF (reference sequence).

This clone has only a few counts. The gene calls are TRBV6-5 and TRBJ1-2; D not certain. Deletions cut 2 bases from V and 6 bases from J, with 4 bases between. The CDR3 runs to 11 residues. From germline, CDR1 is MNHEY and CDR2 SVGAGI. The CDR3 reads CASSYGDGYTF. The CDR3 nucleotides are TGTGCCAGCAGTTACGGAGATGGCTACACCTTC.

The CDR3 here is CASSSAAFVVTRYF. The CDR3 DNA follows: TGTGCCAGCAGTTCGGCGGCCTTCGTGGTTACGCGATATTTT. The V gene is TRBV28, the J gene TRBJ2-3; no clear D gene. Germline values: CDR1 MDHEN, CDR2 SYDVKM. CDR3 size: 14 residues. V lost 4 bases to trimming and J lost 15 bases, with 23 bases between them.

V usage is TRBV9 and J usage is TRBJ2-7; 10 positions agree with TRBD1. The CDR3 has 18 amino acids. CDR1 and CDR2 from the germline V gene are SGDLS and YYNGEE. V trimming: 3 bases; J trimming: 4 bases; junction bases outside the gene matches: 16. CDR3 protein: CASSADKTSGTGVYEQYF. The CDR3 nucleotides read TGTGCCAGCAGCGCCGACAAAACCTCCGGGACAGGGGTATACGAGCAGTACTTC.

J is TRBJ1-2 and V is TRBV27; TRBD1 might be the D (6 bases). The CDR3 totals 15 residues. Per the germline V gene, CDR1 is MNHEY and CDR2 is SMNVEV (reference sequence). V was shortened by 5 bases and J by 3 bases, with 16 bases between the two germline ends. CDR3: CASSGGAGADYGYTF. The CDR3 DNA reads TGTGCCAGCAGTGGGGGGGCAGGGGCGGACTATGGCTACACCTTC.

J is TRBJ2-2 and V is TRBV7-2, with 8 bases fitting TRBD1. The germline gives CDR1 SGHTA, CDR2 FQGNSA. CDR3 size: 14 residues. The V segment lost 5 bases and the J segment 7 bases; nucleotides outside the gene matches: 6. The CDR3 reads CASSAYRGFGELFF. The CDR3 DNA reads as TGTGCCAGCAGCGCATACAGGGGGTTCGGGGAGCTGTTTTTT.

V gene TRBV29-1 combines with J gene TRBJ1-2, with D tentatively TRBD1 (5 bases). Germline V gives CDR1 SQVTM, CDR2 ANQGSEA. Trimming stripped 2 bases from V and 8 bases from J, with 18 bases between. The CDR3 loop spans 14 amino acids. The CDR3 loop reads CSVELGRGLGGYTF. As DNA, the CDR3 is TGCAGCGTTGAACTTGGAAGGGGACTAGGGGGCTACACCTTC.

This rearrangement joins TRBV2 to TRBJ1-2, with 9 bases matching TRBD1. The CDR3 spans 13 residues. The ends lost 6 bases at V and 2 bases at J; junction bases unmatched: 1. Germline CDR1 reads SNHLY; CDR2 reads FYNNEI. CDR3 sequence (DNA): TGTGCCAGCAGCGGGACAGGGAACTATGGCTACACCTTC. Protein product: CASSGTGNYGYTF.

The rearrangement joins TRBV19 to TRBJ1-1, with D possibly TRBD1 on 6 matching bases. CDR3 length: 13 residues. V dropped 9 bases and J dropped 5 bases, with 16 bases sitting between them. Germline assignment: CDR1 LNHDA and CDR2 SQIVND (reference sequence). The CDR3 sequence is CASWTETVTEAFF. In DNA form, the CDR3 reads TGTGCCAGCTGGACAGAGACTGTGACTGAAGCTTTCTTT.

This chain joins TRBV4-2 and TRBJ2-1, with D maybe TRBD2 (6 bases). This CDR3 is built from 17 residues. Trimming left V 4 bases short and J 5 bases short, with 21 bases between. Germline V lookup: CDR1 LGHNA, CDR2 YNFKEQ. CDR3 coding DNA: TGTGCCAGCAGCCCCGAGGTAGGTGGCGGGGTGAACAATGAGCAGTTCTTC. The encoded protein is CASSPEVGGGVNNEQFF.

The chain has TRBV30 and TRBJ2-1, with D possibly TRBD2 on 6 matching bases. Trimming stripped 0 bases from V and 1 base from J, with 7 bases between. The V gene's germline CDR1 is GTSNPN and CDR2 SVGIG (reference sequence). There are 14 residues in the CDR3. The CDR3 here is CAWSVGGSYNEQFF. DNA for the CDR3: TGTGCCTGGAGTGTGGGGGGATCCTACAATGAGCAGTTCTTC.

This clone was counted only a few times. This chain links TRBV6-1 with TRBJ2-7; the match to TRBD1 covers 7 bases. There are 16 residues in the CDR3. Per germline, CDR1 MNHNS and CDR2 SASEGT. V lost 2 bases and J lost 0; bases outside the gene matches: 7. CDR3 in amino acids: CASSERGTVASYEQYF. The CDR3 DNA reads as TGTGCCAGCAGTGAAAGGGGGACAGTGGCCTCCTACGAGCAGTACTTC.

The chain carries TRBV15 and TRBJ2-7; 9 bases agree with TRBD2. The CDR3 length is 15 residues. In germline, CDR1 is LNHNV, CDR2 YYDKDF (reference sequence). Losses at the gene ends were 0 bases for V and 3 bases for J; bases not matched to a gene: 3. Here the CDR3 reads CATSREPSGNYEQYF. CDR3 nucleotides: TGTGCCACCAGCAGAGAGCCTAGCGGGAACTACGAGCAGTACTTC. Variable domain in full (rest from reference TRBV15 and TRBJ2-7): DAMVIQNPRYQVTQFGKPVTLSCSQTLNHNVMYWYQQKSSQAPKLLFHYYDKDFNNEADTPDNFQSRRPNTSFCFLDIRSPGLGDTAMYLCATSREPSGNYEQYFGPGTRLTVT.

V is TRBV2 and J is TRBJ1-5; tentative D call: TRBD1 (6 bases). The CDR3 covers 18 residues. V was trimmed by 4 bases and J by 3 bases, leaving 22 bases between them. Germline V gene sequence: CDR1 SNHLY, CDR2 FYNNEI. This CDR3 reads CASSAATASGAFNQPQHF. The CDR3 bases are TGTGCCAGCAGTGCGGCGACCGCCTCAGGGGCCTTCAATCAGCCCCAGCATTTT.

This clone was detected only a few times. The chain has TRBV30 and TRBJ1-1; D gene unclear. The CDR3 covers 12 residues. V was pared by 4 bases and J by 1 base, with 7 bases between. Germline CDR1 reads GTSNPN; CDR2 reads SVGIG (reference sequence). DNA of the CDR3: TGTGCCTGGACCTCAGGGAACACTGAAGCTTTCTTT. This gives the protein CAWTSGNTEAFF.

This clone was picked up a small number of times. This CDR3 is CAIRAEANTEAFF. The CDR3 coding sequence is TGTGCCATCAGGGCGGAAGCGAACACTGAAGCTTTCTTT. This sequence joins TRBV10-3 and TRBJ1-1; D is unresolved. Germline-derived CDR1 and CDR2 are ENHRY and SYGVKD. This CDR3 comprises 13 residues. V was cut by 6 bases and J by 1 base, with 9 bases left in between.

The chain couples TRBV7-3 to TRBJ2-3; the match to TRBD2 covers 15 bases. Germline loops: CDR1 SGHTA, CDR2 FQGTGA. Trimming cost V 0 bases and J 5 bases; bases outside gene matches: 3. The CDR3 has 17 residues. The CDR3: CASSLTGLAGGRDTQYF. CDR3 coding DNA: TGTGCCAGCAGCTTAACCGGACTAGCGGGGGGGAGAGATACGCAGTATTTT.